This record concerns one TCR beta chain sequence. These data are taken from a study of control samples from healthy donors and cancer patients. Germline trimming cut 0 bases from V and 5 bases from J; bases unmatched to any gene: 3. The CDR3 contains 15 residues. Per germline, CDR1 SGHNT and CDR2 YENEEA. Using immunoSEQ multiplex PCR, the repertoire was profiled, and TCRdb retains in-frame clones only, with some absent. The sample holds 150,000 to 200,000 clones, 90% to 95% seen once. The receptor was isolated from a woman in her 30s in good health. The source material was blood. The V gene is TRBV11-3, the J gene TRBJ2-1; 8 nucleotides agree with TRBD2. The CDR3 is CASSLDLLADNEQFF. As DNA, the CDR3 is TGTGCCAGCAGCTTAGATCTACTAGCGGACAATGAGCAGTTCTTC. Using reference TRBV11-3 and TRBJ2-1 for the parts outside the CDR3, the full variable domain is EAGVVQSPRYKIIEKKQPVAFWCNPISGHNTLYWYLQNLGQGPELLIRYENEEAVDDSQLPKDRFSAERLKGVDSTLKIQPAELGDSAVYLCASSLDLLADNEQFFGPGTRLTVL.